These 27 T cell receptor beta chains were sequenced from one sample in a study of identical twins. TCRdb reprocessed the 5' RACE reads via MiXCR and lists one record per CDR3 protein. The sample yields hundreds of thousands of distinct CDR3 sequences, 8.5% to 9% seen once. This same sample was also part of a study on yellow fever vaccine responses in identical twins.

Material: PBMCs. The receptors come from a woman aged 18 to 35 in good health.

J is TRBJ2-3 and V is TRBV12-5; TRBD2 aligns across 7 bases. The CDR3 has 12 residues. Trimming at V came to 1 base and at J to 8 bases, leaving 0 bases not matched to a gene. Germline CDR1 LGHNT, CDR2 FRNRAP. The CDR3: CASGLGGGTQYF. As DNA, the CDR3 is TGTGCTAGTGGTTTGGGCGGGGGTACGCAGTATTTT.

The sample holds many counts of this clonotype. The J gene is TRBJ1-5, the V gene TRBV12-3 or TRBV12-4, with D perhaps TRBD1 (5 bases). The CDR3 spans 15 residues. Trimming left V 2 bases short and J 0 bases short, with 8 bases between. The CDR3 here is CASSLQGNSNQPQHF. In DNA, the CDR3 is TGTGCCAGCAGTTTACAGGGAAATAGCAATCAGCCCCAGCATTTT.

The table lists this clonotype with a few counts. The chain uses TRBV27 and TRBJ1-4; D gene ambiguous. The germline V gene encodes CDR1 MNHEY and CDR2 SMNVEV (reference sequence). The CDR3 has 13 amino acids. V was shortened by 0 bases and J by 8 bases, with 7 bases between the two germline ends. CDR3 coding DNA: TGTGCCAGCAGTTTATCTGGGATCGAAAAACTGTTTTTT. This encodes CASSLSGIEKLFF.

This clonotype was seen a handful of times. The rearrangement joins TRBV15 to TRBJ2-5; D ambiguous. The V end lost 0 bases, the J end lost 5 bases, and 13 bases lay between the germline ends. Germline CDR1 reads LNHNV; CDR2 reads YYDKDF (reference sequence). CDR3 length: 15 residues. CDR3 amino acids: CATSRDPTGRETQYF. In nucleotides, the CDR3 is TGTGCCACCAGCAGAGATCCCACCGGAAGGGAGACCCAGTACTTC.

The table lists this clonotype with a count of one. The V call is TRBV24-1, the J call TRBJ2-5; 10 bases are shared with TRBD2. Germline trimming cut 6 bases from V and 3 bases from J; bases unmatched to any gene: 9. This CDR3 spans 16 amino acids. Germline CDR1 KGHDR, CDR2 SFDVKD. CDR3 DNA sequence: TGTGCCACCAGTCCCTGGGGGAGCGGGGGGGAAGAGACCCAGTACTTC. This translates into CATSPWGSGGEETQYF.

This chain connects TRBV28 to TRBJ2-5; either TRBD1 or TRBD2 may fit D (6 bases each). Germline V gene sequence: CDR1 MDHEN, CDR2 SYDVKM. CDR3 length: 15 residues. Trimming stripped 4 bases from V and 6 bases from J, with 18 bases between. CDR3 sequence: CASSSPGGGKQTQYF. The CDR3 bases are TGTGCCAGCAGTTCGCCCGGAGGGGGTAAACAGACCCAGTACTTC.

This clonotype showed up just a few times. The chain couples TRBV10-3 to TRBJ2-7; possible D gene TRBD1, 5 bases. Trimming shortened V by 0 bases and J by 0 bases, and 12 bases separated the two germline ends. CDR3 length: 16 residues. Germline V lookup: CDR1 ENHRY, CDR2 SYGVKD. CDR3 bases: TGTGCCATCAGTGAGTCGACGTACAGGAGCTCCTACGAGCAGTACTTC. Its translation is CAISESTYRSSYEQYF.

This clonotype was seen many times. V gene TRBV5-1 combines with J gene TRBJ2-2; D unresolved. The CDR3 is 11 amino acids. Germline CDR1 reads SGHRS; CDR2 reads YFSETQ. Trimming pared 4 bases from V and 7 bases from J, leaving 5 bases between. The CDR3 DNA reads as TGCGCCAGCAGCCGAGGCGGGGAGCTGTTTTTT. Amino acid sequence: CASSRGGELFF.

This clonotype was seen repeatedly, ten times or more. The chain links TRBV5-1 to TRBJ2-3; a weak D match, TRBD2 (5 bases). The CDR3 loop spans 17 amino acids. Germline lookup yields CDR1 SGHRS and CDR2 YFSETQ. V was cut by 0 bases and J by 1 base, with 15 bases left in between. The CDR3 nucleotides read TGCGCCAGCAGCTTGGCTCAGCGACCCGGGGGCACAGATACGCAGTATTTT. Translating gives CASSLAQRPGGTDTQYF.

With respect to this clonotype: Sequence at one end of the junction differs from germline and may be a read error. The gene calls are TRBV7-7 and TRBJ2-5, with 9 bases fitting TRBD1. The CDR3 contains 16 residues. Germline lookup yields CDR1 SSHAT and CDR2 FNYEAQ (reference sequence). CDR3 nucleotide sequence: TGTGCTAGCAGCTTATCCACGGACAGGGGAGGAGAGACCCAGTACTTC. This translates into CASSLSTDRGGETQYF.

The chain recombines TRBV3-1 with TRBJ2-7; D ambiguous. Trimming left V 1 base short and J 3 bases short, with 13 bases between. Germline V gene data show CDR1 as LGHDT and CDR2 as YNNKEL (reference sequence). The CDR3 runs to 15 residues. DNA of the CDR3: TGTGCCAGCAGCCAAGGACCCCAGTCCGGCTACGAGCAGTACTTC. Translated, it gives CASSQGPQSGYEQYF.

The table lists this clonotype with a few counts. The chain uses TRBV5-1 and TRBJ2-3; possibly TRBD2 for D (7 bases). The germline V and J ends were trimmed by 0 bases and 5 bases, with 19 bases remaining between them. This CDR3 contains 17 residues. Germline V gene data show CDR1 as SGHRS and CDR2 as YFSETQ. The CDR3 reads CASSLAPTGLGGDTQYF. CDR3 in DNA: TGCGCCAGCAGCTTGGCACCGACCGGACTAGGGGGAGATACGCAGTATTTT.

The table lists this clonotype with a few counts. The chain carries TRBV24-1 and TRBJ2-5; unclear D gene. This CDR3 region has 11 residues. Germline CDR1 is KGHDR and CDR2 is SFDVKD. With 4 bases removed from V and 5 bases from J, the gap between germline ends came to 4 bases. CDR3 protein: CATSDRETQYF. The CDR3, as DNA: TGTGCCACCAGTGACCGGGAGACCCAGTACTTC.

J is TRBJ2-5 and V is TRBV4-1; D gene ambiguous. The CDR3 consists of 13 residues. V shed 1 base and J shed 4 bases, with 7 bases lying between them. Germline V gene sequence: CDR1 MGHRA, CDR2 YSYEKL. DNA of the CDR3: TGCGCCAGCAGCCAAGGCGTCCCAGAGACCCAGTACTTC. Amino acid sequence: CASSQGVPETQYF.

This clonotype was seen a handful of times. The chain links TRBV5-6 to TRBJ2-1; possibly TRBD2 for D (6 bases). Germline values: CDR1 SGHDT, CDR2 YYEEEE. This CDR3 has 15 amino acids. The V gene lost 1 base and the J gene lost 7 bases, with 15 bases spanning the gap. The CDR3 loop is CASSLIAAKGNEQFF. As DNA, the CDR3 is TGTGCCAGCAGCTTGATAGCGGCAAAGGGTAATGAGCAGTTCTTC.

This clonotype has only a few counts. The chain is built from TRBV5-1 and TRBJ2-7; D gene unclear. V was cut by 0 bases and J by 5 bases, with 9 bases left in between. Germline CDR1 SGHRS, CDR2 YFSETQ. CDR3 length: 13 residues. The CDR3 is CASSLVGVNEQYF. DNA for the CDR3: TGCGCCAGCAGCTTGGTAGGAGTAAACGAGCAGTACTTC.

This clonotype has ten or more counts. This chain connects TRBV24-1 to TRBJ2-1; 8 bases line up with TRBD1. Germline loops: CDR1 KGHDR, CDR2 SFDVKD. The length of the CDR3 is 16 residues. Trimming removed 3 bases from V and 5 bases from J; junction bases left unmatched: 8. The CDR3 bases are TGTGCCACCAGTGATCCTGGGACAGGTGTCGACAATGAGCAGTTCTTC. Translating gives CATSDPGTGVDNEQFF.

This clonotype was recorded a few times. The chain couples TRBV5-1 to TRBJ1-1; possible D gene TRBD1, 6 bases. CDR3 length equals 15 residues. The V gene lost 0 bases and the J gene lost 4 bases, with 13 bases spanning the gap. Germline V lookup: CDR1 SGHRS, CDR2 YFSETQ. The CDR3 sequence: CASSLVGGGLTEAFF. DNA of the CDR3: TGCGCCAGCAGCTTGGTCGGGGGCGGTCTCACTGAAGCTTTCTTT.

This clonotype was seen a few times. The chain is built from TRBV5-1 and TRBJ2-1; D unresolved. This CDR3 spans 14 amino acids. The V gene lost 0 bases and the J gene lost 7 bases, with 11 bases spanning the gap. Germline CDR1 reads SGHRS; CDR2 reads YFSETQ. CDR3 coding DNA: TGCGCCAGCAGCTTGGTTAGCCCGCAAAATGAGCAGTTCTTC. Amino acid sequence: CASSLVSPQNEQFF.

The V gene is TRBV5-1, the J gene TRBJ1-6, with D perhaps TRBD1 (5 bases). V lost 0 bases to trimming and J lost 9 bases, with 16 bases between them. CDR3 length: 16 residues. Germline loops: CDR1 SGHRS, CDR2 YFSETQ. The CDR3 DNA reads as TGCGCCAGCAGCTTGGCCGTGGGAGACAGCACTTCACCCCTCCACTTT. Translation gives CASSLAVGDSTSPLHF. Drawing the rest from reference TRBV5-1 and TRBJ1-6, the complete variable domain is KAGVTQTPRYLIKTRGQQVTLSCSPISGHRSVSWYQQTPGQGLQFLFEYFSETQRNKGNFPGRFSGRQFSNSRSEMNVSTLELGDSALYLCASSLAVGDSTSPLHFGNGTRLTVT.

There are a few counts of this clonotype. The chain carries TRBV27 and TRBJ1-5; possible D gene TRBD1, 5 bases. V was shortened by 5 bases and J by 5 bases, with 19 bases between the two germline ends. The germline V gene has CDR1 MNHEY and CDR2 SMNVEV (reference sequence). This CDR3 has 16 residues. Written as DNA, the CDR3 is TGTGCCAGCAGTCCTCGAGTAGGGGAAACCTATCAGCCCCAGCATTTT. This encodes CASSPRVGETYQPQHF.

Ten or more counts support this clonotype. The rearrangement links TRBV3-1 to TRBJ2-1; the match to TRBD2 covers 12 bases. Germline trimming cut 0 bases from V and 8 bases from J; bases unmatched to any gene: 17. The CDR3 covers 20 residues. The germline gives CDR1 LGHDT, CDR2 YNNKEL (reference sequence). In DNA, the CDR3 is TGTGCCAGCAGCCAAGATCGACTAGCGGGAGTAGGGAGGGGTTCCGATGAGCAGTTCTTC. Protein product: CASSQDRLAGVGRGSDEQFF.

CDR3 in DNA: TGCGCCAGCAGCCGCACTCGACAGGGAGGCACCGGGGAGCTGTTTTTT. Translating it yields CASSRTRQGGTGELFF. V and J are TRBV5-1 and TRBJ2-2, with a possible D match to TRBD1 (7 bases). CDR3 length: 16 amino acids. Germline CDR1 is SGHRS and CDR2 is YFSETQ. Trimming stripped 4 bases from V and 4 bases from J, with 17 bases between.

This clonotype was seen a few times. This CDR3 reads CASGLGPNNEQFF. The CDR3, as DNA: TGTGCTAGTGGTTTGGGGCCCAACAATGAGCAGTTCTTC. The J gene is TRBJ2-1, the V gene TRBV12-5; D is unresolved. CDR1 is LGHNT and CDR2 is FRNRAP in the germline V gene. The CDR3 length is 13 residues. V was clipped by 1 base and J by 5 bases, with 6 bases between them.

Ten or more counts support this clonotype. The chain carries TRBV12-3 or TRBV12-4 and TRBJ2-1, with unresolved D. The CDR3 runs 15 residues. V dropped 3 bases and J dropped 4 bases, with 13 bases sitting between them. CDR3 DNA sequence: TGTGCCAGCAGTTTTTCAAGCCCCGGGTACAATGAGCAGTTCTTC. This sequence encodes CASSFSSPGYNEQFF.

This clonotype was observed a few times. DNA of the CDR3: TGTGCCAGCAGTGACTCAAACAGGGGAACTAATGAAAAACTGTTTTTT. Amino acids: CASSDSNRGTNEKLFF. The chain recombines TRBV6-4 with TRBJ1-4; 7 bases line up with TRBD1. Germline V gene data show CDR1 as MRHNA and CDR2 as SNTAGT. V shed 0 bases and J 1 base; nucleotides not matched to a gene: 2. CDR3 length: 16 residues.

There are many counts of this clonotype. This rearrangement joins TRBV5-1 to TRBJ2-3; D perhaps matches TRBD2 (5 bases). Trimming pared 4 bases from V and 3 bases from J, leaving 12 bases between. The CDR3 totals 14 residues. CDR1 and CDR2 (germline): SGHRS, YFSETQ. CDR3 nucleotide sequence: TGCGCCAGCAGCGTAAGGACTGCAACAGATACGCAGTATTTT. Amino acids: CASSVRTATDTQYF.